This T cell receptor beta chain was identified in a study of T cell clusters in autoimmune cytopenias. Each sample's input was 200 to 250 ng genomic DNA, roughly 38,000 genome equivalents. Study observations and caveats: The cluster-lack signature was not seen for secondary cytopenia versus chronic lymphocytic leukemia.

The CDR3 sequence is 16 residues long. Germline lookup yields CDR1 SEHNR and CDR2 FQNEAQ (reference sequence). By frequency, this clonotype is medium-sized. Its antigen is currently unknown. Multiplex touch-down PCR amplified TRB using TRB-A and TRB-B pools in one tube. TCRdb processed the multiplex PCR reads again and assigns one entry to each CDR3 protein, with no DNA. The sample table sets out 8,000 to 9,500 distinct CDR3 sequences. The sample taken for sequencing was peripheral blood. This sequence originates from a human donor with an autoimmune cytopenia or autoimmune hepatitis (not recorded which). This chain links TRBV7-9 with TRBJ2-1; the TRBD2 assignment by TCRdb is unverifiable without DNA. CDR3 residues: CASRSPLAGSYNEQFF.